What follows are 2 T cell receptor beta chains derived from one specimen sequenced in a study of blood T cell repertoires in COVID-19. Clones were read by immunoSEQ multiplex PCR, and TCRdb kept only the in-frame ones, dropping some. The table has 250,000 to 300,000 clones, more than 75% seen once. The sample consisted of peripheral blood. The receptors stem from a woman aged 55-69 years with COVID-19, enrolled during active disease.

The rearrangement uses TRBV24-1 and TRBJ1-1; unclear D gene. CDR3 length: 13 residues. CDR1 and CDR2 (germline): KGHDR, SFDVKD. Deletions cut 3 bases from V and 6 bases from J, with 10 bases between. The CDR3 DNA reads as TGTGCCACCAGTGATCCCAACTACCCTGAAGCTTTCTTT. Its translation: CATSDPNYPEAFF.

CDR3 in amino acids: CASSYSGTSGENEQFF. The CDR3 coding sequence is TGTGCCAGCAGTTACTCCGGAACTAGCGGGGAGAATGAGCAGTTCTTC. The chain recombines TRBV6-6 with TRBJ2-1; the match to TRBD2 covers 10 bases. Germline V gene sequence: CDR1 MNHNY, CDR2 SVGAGI (reference sequence). The CDR3 covers 16 residues. Losses at the gene ends were 0 bases for V and 7 bases for J; bases not matched to a gene: 6.